What follows are 5 T cell receptor beta chains derived from one specimen sequenced in a study of cytomegalovirus exposure and HLA in healthy donors. The study ran its PCR with 60 Vbeta and 13 Jbeta primers. The table came from immunoSEQ multiplex PCR; TCRdb's copy has only in-frame clones and leaves some out. The sample has about 140,000 clones, 76% seen once; the top ten hold approximately 1.8%. Sequences were obtained from PBMCs. The receptors derive from a female donor in good health and CMV-seropositive.

V usage is TRBV19 and J usage is TRBJ1-2, with 9 bases that match TRBD1. Germline V gives CDR1 LNHDA, CDR2 SQIVND (reference sequence). This CDR3 is built from 17 residues. After removal of 4 bases from V and 4 bases from J, the junction contained 13 bases not matched to a gene. DNA of the CDR3: TGTGCCAGTAGTACCGGGACAGGGATTGATTCATTCTATGGCTACACCTTC. It yields the protein CASSTGTGIDSFYGYTF.

V usage is TRBV5-6 and J usage is TRBJ1-1; D call uncertain. The CDR3 spans 15 residues. CDR1 is SGHDT, CDR2 YYEEEE, per germline. V was trimmed by 4 bases and J by 2 bases, leaving 15 bases between them. The CDR3 DNA reads as TGTGCCAGCAGCATACGAACGGAGTTTAACACTGAAGCTTTCTTT. It yields the protein CASSIRTEFNTEAFF.

The J gene is TRBJ2-7, the V gene TRBV5-4; the D gene is possibly TRBD2 (6 bases). This CDR3 comprises 14 residues. The V end was cut by 5 bases, the J end by 1 base, with 13 bases between. Germline lookup yields CDR1 SGHNT and CDR2 YYREEE (reference sequence). This CDR3 reads CASRRLVGSYEQYF. The CDR3 DNA sequence: TGTGCCAGCAGGAGACTAGTGGGTTCCTACGAGCAGTACTTC.

V gene TRBV21-1 combines with J gene TRBJ2-7; the D call in the table, TRBD2, was not verified against the DNA. TRBV21-1 is a pseudogene locus. The CDR3 is 13 residues long. In nucleotides, the CDR3 is TGTGCCAGCAGCATGGCGGGTGCCCACGAGCAGTACTTC. Translation gives CASSMAGAHEQYF.

The rearrangement joins TRBV7-8 to TRBJ2-1; a weak D match, TRBD1 (8 bases). The length of the CDR3 is 15 residues. Trimming took 6 bases from V and 6 from J, leaving 18 bases between them. Germline assignment: CDR1 SGHVS and CDR2 FQNEAQ. The CDR3 loop reads CASSPTGGGRNEQFF. The CDR3 bases are TGTGCCAGCAGTCCAACAGGGGGGGGCCGCAATGAGCAGTTCTTC.